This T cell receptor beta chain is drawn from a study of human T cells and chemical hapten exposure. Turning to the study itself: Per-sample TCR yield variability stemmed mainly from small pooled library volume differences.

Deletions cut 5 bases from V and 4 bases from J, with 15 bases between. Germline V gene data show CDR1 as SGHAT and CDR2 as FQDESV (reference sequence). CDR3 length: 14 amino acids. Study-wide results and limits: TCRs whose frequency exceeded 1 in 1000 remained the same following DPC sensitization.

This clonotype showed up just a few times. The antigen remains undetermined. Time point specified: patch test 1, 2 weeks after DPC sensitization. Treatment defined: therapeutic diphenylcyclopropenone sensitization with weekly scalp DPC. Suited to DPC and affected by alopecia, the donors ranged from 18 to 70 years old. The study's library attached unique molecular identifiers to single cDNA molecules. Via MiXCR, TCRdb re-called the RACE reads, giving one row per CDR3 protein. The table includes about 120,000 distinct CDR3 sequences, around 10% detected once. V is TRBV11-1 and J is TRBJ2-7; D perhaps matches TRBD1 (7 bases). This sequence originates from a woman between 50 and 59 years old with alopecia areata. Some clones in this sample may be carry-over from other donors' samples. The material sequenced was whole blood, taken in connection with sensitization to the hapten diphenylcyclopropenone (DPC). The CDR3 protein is CASSPGGSGYEQYF. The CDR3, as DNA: TGTGCCAGCAGCCCAGGGGGGTCGGGTTACGAGCAGTACTTC.